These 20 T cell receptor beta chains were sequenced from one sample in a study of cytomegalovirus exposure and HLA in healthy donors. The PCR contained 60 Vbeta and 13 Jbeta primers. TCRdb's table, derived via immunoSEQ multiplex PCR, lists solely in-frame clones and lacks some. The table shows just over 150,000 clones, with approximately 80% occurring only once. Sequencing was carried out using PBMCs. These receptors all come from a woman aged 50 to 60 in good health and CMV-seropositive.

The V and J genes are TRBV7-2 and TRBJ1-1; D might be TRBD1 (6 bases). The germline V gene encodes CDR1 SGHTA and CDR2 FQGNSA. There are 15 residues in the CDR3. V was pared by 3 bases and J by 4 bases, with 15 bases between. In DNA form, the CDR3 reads TGTGCCAGCAGCTTGGCCTTTGGGGGGGCCACTGAAGCTTTCTTT. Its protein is CASSLAFGGATEAFF.

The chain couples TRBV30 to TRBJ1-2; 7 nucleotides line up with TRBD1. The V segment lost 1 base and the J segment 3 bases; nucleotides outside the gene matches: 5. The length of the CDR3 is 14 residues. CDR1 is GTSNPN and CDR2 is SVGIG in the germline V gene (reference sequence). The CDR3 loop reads CAWSGQGSDYGYTF. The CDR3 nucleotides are TGTGCCTGGAGTGGACAGGGTAGTGACTATGGCTACACCTTC.

As DNA, the CDR3 is TGTGCCTGGACAGGGTATATGAATACGCAGTATTTT. Its protein product is CAWTGYMNTQYF. The gene calls are TRBV30 and TRBJ2-3, with a weak D call TRBD1 (5 bases). Germline lookup yields CDR1 GTSNPN and CDR2 SVGIG (reference sequence). The CDR3 has 12 amino acids. Trimming stripped 4 bases from V and 7 bases from J, with 12 bases between.

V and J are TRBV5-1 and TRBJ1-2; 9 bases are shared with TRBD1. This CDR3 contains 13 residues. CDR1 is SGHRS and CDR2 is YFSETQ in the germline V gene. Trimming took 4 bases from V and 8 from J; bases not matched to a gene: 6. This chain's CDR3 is CASSVGQGSGYTF. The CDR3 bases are TGCGCCAGCAGCGTGGGACAGGGATCCGGCTACACCTTC.

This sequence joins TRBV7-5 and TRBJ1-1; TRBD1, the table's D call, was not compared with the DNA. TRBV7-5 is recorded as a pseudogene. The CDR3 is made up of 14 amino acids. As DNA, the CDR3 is TGTGCCAGAAGCTTAACTACAGGGCTGACTGAAGCTTTCTTT. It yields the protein CARSLTTGLTEAFF.

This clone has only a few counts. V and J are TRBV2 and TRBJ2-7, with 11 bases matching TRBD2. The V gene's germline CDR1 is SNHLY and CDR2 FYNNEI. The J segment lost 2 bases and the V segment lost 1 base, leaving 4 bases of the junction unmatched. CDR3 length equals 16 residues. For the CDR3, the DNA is TGTGCCAGCAGTGAAGTAGCGGGGGGGATTACCTACGAGCAGTACTTC. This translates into CASSEVAGGITYEQYF.

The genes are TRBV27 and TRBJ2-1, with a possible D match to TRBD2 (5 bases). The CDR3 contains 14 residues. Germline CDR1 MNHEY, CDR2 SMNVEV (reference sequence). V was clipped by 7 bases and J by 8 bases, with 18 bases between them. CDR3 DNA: TGTGCCAGCATTCCTAACGCGGGCCCCTATGAGCAGTTCTTC. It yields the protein CASIPNAGPYEQFF.

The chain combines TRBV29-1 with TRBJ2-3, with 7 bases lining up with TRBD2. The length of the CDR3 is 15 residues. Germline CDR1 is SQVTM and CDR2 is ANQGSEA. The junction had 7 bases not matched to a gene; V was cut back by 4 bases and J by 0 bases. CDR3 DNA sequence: TGCAGCGTTGGGGGGGGGTGGGAAAGCACAGATACGCAGTATTTT. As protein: CSVGGGWESTDTQYF.

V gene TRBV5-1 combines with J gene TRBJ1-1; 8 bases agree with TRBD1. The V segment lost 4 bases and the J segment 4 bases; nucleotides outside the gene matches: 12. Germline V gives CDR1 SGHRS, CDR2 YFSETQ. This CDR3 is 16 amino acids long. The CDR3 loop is CASSRETGATGTEAFF. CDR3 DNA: TGCGCCAGCAGCCGCGAGACAGGGGCCACGGGCACTGAAGCTTTCTTT.

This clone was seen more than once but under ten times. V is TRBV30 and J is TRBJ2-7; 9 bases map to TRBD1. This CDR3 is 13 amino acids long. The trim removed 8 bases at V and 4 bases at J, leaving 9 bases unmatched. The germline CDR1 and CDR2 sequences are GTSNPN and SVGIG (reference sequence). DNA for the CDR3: TGTGCCCGCCGGGACAGGGAACAATACGAGCAGTACTTC. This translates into CARRDREQYEQYF.

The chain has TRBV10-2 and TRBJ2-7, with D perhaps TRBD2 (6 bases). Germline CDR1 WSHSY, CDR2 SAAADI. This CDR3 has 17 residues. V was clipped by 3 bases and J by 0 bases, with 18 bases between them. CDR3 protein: CASSDSRGGASSYEQYF. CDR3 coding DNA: TGCGCCAGCAGTGATAGTCGCGGCGGGGCGAGCTCCTACGAGCAGTACTTC.

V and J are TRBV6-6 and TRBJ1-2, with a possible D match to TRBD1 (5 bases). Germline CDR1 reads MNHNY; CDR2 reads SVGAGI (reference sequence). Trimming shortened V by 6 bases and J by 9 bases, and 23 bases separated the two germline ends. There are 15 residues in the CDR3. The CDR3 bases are TGTGCCAGCAGACCTGGCGGGGGAGGGGAGTTTAGCTACACCTTC. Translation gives CASRPGGGGEFSYTF.

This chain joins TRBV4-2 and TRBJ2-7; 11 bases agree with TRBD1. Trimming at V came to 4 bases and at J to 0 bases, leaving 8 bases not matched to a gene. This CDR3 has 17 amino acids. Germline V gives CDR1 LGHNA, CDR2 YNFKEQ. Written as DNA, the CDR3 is TGTGCCAGCAGCCGAGGGGGACAGGGGGTAGGCTCCTACGAGCAGTACTTC. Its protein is CASSRGGQGVGSYEQYF.

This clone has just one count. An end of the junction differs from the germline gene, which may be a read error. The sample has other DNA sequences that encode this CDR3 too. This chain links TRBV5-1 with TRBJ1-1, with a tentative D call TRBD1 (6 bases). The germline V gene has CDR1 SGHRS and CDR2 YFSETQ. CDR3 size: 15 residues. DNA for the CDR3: TGCGCCAGCAGCTTGGCGGGGACAAAGAACACTGAAGCCTTCTTT. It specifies CASSLAGTKNTEAFF.

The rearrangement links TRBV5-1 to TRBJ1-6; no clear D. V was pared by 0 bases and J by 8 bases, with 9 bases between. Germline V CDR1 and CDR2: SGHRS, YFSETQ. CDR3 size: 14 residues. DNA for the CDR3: TGCGCCAGCAGCTTGGGCCAGAAAGATTCACCCCTCCACTTT. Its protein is CASSLGQKDSPLHF.

CDR3 residues: CASSIQTGYEQYF. The CDR3 nucleotides read TGTGCCAGTAGTATCCAGACAGGCTACGAGCAGTACTTC. This chain joins TRBV19 and TRBJ2-7; the D gene is possibly TRBD1 (6 bases). V lost 3 bases and J lost 3, with 9 bases in between. The germline CDR1 and CDR2 sequences are LNHDA and SQIVND (reference sequence). The CDR3 has 13 amino acids.

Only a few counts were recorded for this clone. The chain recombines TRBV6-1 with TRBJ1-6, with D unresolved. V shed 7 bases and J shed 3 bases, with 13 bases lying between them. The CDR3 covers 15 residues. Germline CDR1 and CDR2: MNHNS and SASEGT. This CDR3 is CASIVDGNYNSPLHF. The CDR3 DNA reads TGTGCCAGCATCGTTGACGGGAACTATAATTCACCCCTCCACTTT.

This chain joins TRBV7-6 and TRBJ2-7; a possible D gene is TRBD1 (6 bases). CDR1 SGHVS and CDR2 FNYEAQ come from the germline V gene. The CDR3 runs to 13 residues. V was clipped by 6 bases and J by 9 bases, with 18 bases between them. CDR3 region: CASRFGGQGVQYF. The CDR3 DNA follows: TGTGCCAGCAGGTTTGGGGGACAAGGTGTGCAGTACTTC.

Written as DNA, the CDR3 is TGTGCCAGCAGCTTAGGCGGGGGGGCTTACAATGAGCAGTTCTTC. It is translated as CASSLGGGAYNEQFF. The genes are TRBV11-2 and TRBJ2-1, with 9 bases identical to TRBD2. The CDR3 runs 15 residues. Trimming removed 1 base from V and 4 bases from J; junction bases left unmatched: 2. In germline, CDR1 is SGHAT, CDR2 FQNNGV.

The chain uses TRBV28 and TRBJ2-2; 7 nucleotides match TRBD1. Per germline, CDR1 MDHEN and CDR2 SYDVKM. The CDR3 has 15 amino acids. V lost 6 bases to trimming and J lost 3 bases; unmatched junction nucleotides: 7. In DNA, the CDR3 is TGTGCCAGCAGCGGTAGTAGGGGGCACACCGGGGAGCTGTTTTTT. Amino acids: CASSGSRGHTGELFF.